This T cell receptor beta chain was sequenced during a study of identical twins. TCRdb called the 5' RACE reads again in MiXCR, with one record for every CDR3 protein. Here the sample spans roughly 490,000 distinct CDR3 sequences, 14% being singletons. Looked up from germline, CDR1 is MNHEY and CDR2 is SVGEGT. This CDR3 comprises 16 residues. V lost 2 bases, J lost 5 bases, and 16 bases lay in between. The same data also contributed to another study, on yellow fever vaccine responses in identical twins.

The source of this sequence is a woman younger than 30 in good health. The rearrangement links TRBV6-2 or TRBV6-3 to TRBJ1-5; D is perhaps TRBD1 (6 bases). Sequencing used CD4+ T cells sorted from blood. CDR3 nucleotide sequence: TGTGCCAGCAGTTACCCGCGCGGGAGGGGGGATCAGCCCCAGCATTTT. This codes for CASSYPRGRGDQPQHF.